One sample yielded the 28 T cell receptor beta chains listed below, sequenced in a study of blood T cell repertoires in COVID-19. Profiled with immunoSEQ multiplex PCR; TCRdb holds only in-frame clones, not every one. The sample has approximately 210,000 clones, approximately 80% seen once; the top ten hold 3.5% to 4.5%. The sample comprised PBMCs or T cells enriched from blood (not recorded which). The receptors originated from a man aged 30 to 45 with acute COVID-19.

This rearrangement joins TRBV6-5 to TRBJ2-1; TRBD1 is a possible D gene (5 bases). The germline V and J ends were trimmed by 7 bases and 4 bases, with 8 bases remaining between them. CDR1 MNHEY and CDR2 SVGAGI come from the germline V gene. The CDR3 is 12 residues long. The CDR3 sequence is CASKTVYNEQFF. CDR3 nucleotide sequence: TGTGCCAGCAAGACAGTTTACAATGAGCAGTTCTTC.

J is TRBJ1-1 and V is TRBV2; a weak D match, TRBD1 (6 bases). Trimming removed 6 bases at V and 3 bases at J, with 14 bases between. CDR1 SNHLY and CDR2 FYNNEI come from the germline V gene. CDR3 length equals 14 residues. The chain's CDR3 is CASRRGEGDTEAFF. CDR3 bases: TGTGCCAGCAGAAGAGGGGAGGGGGACACTGAAGCTTTCTTT. Full variable domain (missing parts from reference TRBV2 and TRBJ1-1): EPEVTQTPSHQVTQMGQEVILRCVPISNHLYFYWYRQILGQKVEFLVSFYNNEISEKSEIFDDQFSVERPDGSNFTLKIRSTKLEDSAMYFCASRRGEGDTEAFFGQGTRLTVV.

The chain carries TRBV12-3 or TRBV12-4 and TRBJ1-5, with D possibly TRBD1 on 5 matching bases. The CDR3 runs 13 residues. V dropped 7 bases and J dropped 6 bases, with 13 bases sitting between them. The CDR3 DNA reads as TGTGCCAGCAAGACGGGGGGACGTCAGCCCCAGCATTTT. Protein product: CASKTGGRQPQHF.

This chain uses TRBV6-6 with TRBJ2-1; D is unresolved. The CDR3 spans 15 residues. The V end was cut by 2 bases, the J end by 4 bases, with 12 bases between. Germline CDR1 is MNHNY and CDR2 is SVGAGI (reference sequence). CDR3: CASSYPPTVYNEQFF. CDR3 bases: TGTGCCAGCAGTTACCCTCCGACTGTTTACAATGAGCAGTTCTTC.

This chain connects TRBV2 to TRBJ1-6; 8 nucleotides line up with TRBD1. The CDR3 is 14 residues long. The V gene end was trimmed by 6 bases and the J gene end by 7 bases; junction bases not matched to a gene: 5. In germline, CDR1 is SNHLY, CDR2 FYNNEI. CDR3 coding DNA: TGTGCCAGCAGGGACAGGGCTCCGAATTCACCCCTCCACTTT. Encoded protein: CASRDRAPNSPLHF.

In its sample, this clone was seen once. The chain is built from TRBV6-2 or TRBV6-3 and TRBJ1-5, with 9 bases identical to TRBD1. The CDR3 runs 18 residues. Per the germline V gene, CDR1 is MNHEY and CDR2 is SVGEGT. J gave up 1 base and V 6 bases, and 13 bases lay outside the gene matches. CDR3 nucleotides: TGTGCCAGCAGCCCTGGGACAGGGAGAGATAGAAGCAATCAGCCCCAGCATTTT. Protein sequence: CASSPGTGRDRSNQPQHF.

This chain links TRBV7-3 with TRBJ2-5; weak D call: TRBD2 (7 bases). The CDR3 has 14 amino acids. Germline CDR1 is SGHTA and CDR2 is FQGTGA. With 5 bases removed from V and 7 bases from J, the gap between germline ends came to 17 bases. The CDR3 nucleotides are TGTGCCAGCAGCCCCGCGGGGGCCCGGGGGACCCAGTACTTC. This encodes CASSPAGARGTQYF.

The CDR3 reads CASSLRGSGRSSYEQYF. The CDR3 nucleotides read TGTGCCAGCAGCCTAAGAGGCTCAGGGCGATCTTCCTACGAGCAGTACTTC. The V and J genes are TRBV3-1 (or the pseudogene TRBV3-2) and TRBJ2-7, with D tentatively TRBD1 (5 bases). Per the germline V gene, CDR1 is LGHDT and CDR2 is YNNKEL (reference sequence). The CDR3 runs 17 residues. V was cut by 4 bases and J by 1 base, with 20 bases left in between.

The chain combines TRBV4-1 with TRBJ2-4; maybe TRBD1 (5 bases). Trimming removed 3 bases at V and 7 bases at J, with 10 bases between. The CDR3 runs 13 residues. Germline V gene lookup returns CDR1 MGHRA and CDR2 YSYEKL. The CDR3 loop reads CASSQEYRNIQYF. CDR3 bases: TGCGCCAGCAGCCAGGAATACAGGAACATTCAGTACTTC.

Points on this clone: The same CDR3 is also encoded by other DNA sequences in this sample. The chain combines TRBV5-1 with TRBJ2-3, with a weak D call TRBD2 (6 bases). From germline, CDR1 is SGHRS and CDR2 YFSETQ. Trimming left V 0 bases short and J 2 bases short, with 13 bases between. The length of the CDR3 is 16 residues. The CDR3 sequence is CASSLGRGPSTDTQYF. The CDR3 DNA sequence: TGCGCCAGCAGCTTGGGGCGGGGACCTTCCACAGATACGCAGTATTTT.

V gene TRBV14 combines with J gene TRBJ1-4, with D possibly being TRBD1 (5 bases). V shed 1 base and J shed 7 bases, with 10 bases lying between them. From germline, CDR1 is SGHDN and CDR2 FVKESK. The CDR3 has 14 residues. DNA for the CDR3: TGTGCCAGCAGCCAAGGGGGCATAGGTGAAAAACTGTTTTTT. Translation gives CASSQGGIGEKLFF.

This clone occurred a few times. The chain uses TRBV27 and TRBJ1-5; 7 bases fit TRBD1. This CDR3 is 17 amino acids long. Looked up from germline, CDR1 is MNHEY and CDR2 is SMNVEV (reference sequence). The V segment lost 5 bases and the J segment 0 bases; nucleotides outside the gene matches: 10. CDR3 coding DNA: TGTGCCAGCAGTCTAGACCGGGACAGCCATAGCAATCAGCCCCAGCATTTT. It translates to CASSLDRDSHSNQPQHF.

The genes are TRBV6-5 and TRBJ2-7, with D uncertain. V was shortened by 2 bases and J by 5 bases, with 16 bases between the two germline ends. The CDR3 is 15 amino acids. Per the germline V gene, CDR1 is MNHEY and CDR2 is SVGAGI. DNA of the CDR3: TGTGCCAGCAGTTACGGTGGCAGTAAAATCCACGAGCAGTACTTC. This translates into CASSYGGSKIHEQYF.

The rearrangement links TRBV7-3 to TRBJ1-1; D perhaps matches TRBD1 (5 bases). Germline-derived CDR1 and CDR2 are SGHTA and FQGTGA. The germline V and J ends were trimmed by 5 bases and 4 bases, with 14 bases remaining between them. The CDR3 totals 14 residues. For the CDR3, the DNA is TGTGCCAGCAGCCCCCTGGGGGGAGGCACTGAAGCTTTCTTT. Encoded protein: CASSPLGGGTEAFF.

This clone was seen just once. The V call is TRBV27, the J call TRBJ2-5; no definite D call. Trimming shortened V by 6 bases and J by 2 bases, and 13 bases separated the two germline ends. CDR1 is MNHEY and CDR2 is SMNVEV in the germline V gene (reference sequence). The CDR3 has 14 amino acids. This CDR3 reads CASSPRGDQETQYF. CDR3 in DNA: TGTGCCAGCAGCCCCAGAGGCGATCAAGAGACCCAGTACTTC.

Comment on this clone: The same CDR3 also results from other DNA sequences found in this sample. The gene calls are TRBV19 and TRBJ1-6; the D gene is possibly TRBD1 (6 bases). Trimming cost V 5 bases and J 6 bases, with 11 bases left between them. This CDR3 is built from 14 residues. Germline V lookup: CDR1 LNHDA, CDR2 SQIVND (reference sequence). This CDR3 reads CASSSRGLNSPLHF. The CDR3 DNA reads as TGTGCCAGTAGTTCCAGGGGTCTTAATTCACCCCTCCACTTT.

The rearrangement joins TRBV13 to TRBJ2-2; 10 positions match TRBD2. Germline-derived CDR1 and CDR2 are PRHDT and FYEKMQ (reference sequence). V was pared by 5 bases and J by 1 base, with 4 bases of the junction left unmatched. The CDR3 totals 16 residues. The chain's CDR3 is CASSPWTSGNTGELFF. The DNA for the CDR3 is TGTGCCAGCAGCCCATGGACTAGCGGGAACACCGGGGAGCTGTTTTTT.

This clone was observed a single time. The chain links TRBV2 to TRBJ1-5; D unclear. Trimming took off 3 bases at V and 5 bases at J, with 11 bases between the two ends. Germline assignment: CDR1 SNHLY and CDR2 FYNNEI. CDR3 length: 14 residues. CDR3 in DNA: TGTGCCAGCAGTGATAATCTTCGGGATCAGCCCCAGCATTTT. Protein product: CASSDNLRDQPQHF.

V and J are TRBV30 and TRBJ2-7; 8 bases line up with TRBD1. The CDR3 spans 14 residues. The germline gives CDR1 GTSNPN, CDR2 SVGIG (reference sequence). V lost 1 base, J lost 0 bases, and 2 bases stayed unmatched. The CDR3 loop reads CAWSGQGFSYEQYF. The CDR3 DNA is TGTGCCTGGAGTGGACAGGGGTTCTCCTACGAGCAGTACTTC.

This clone was detected only a few times. The genes are TRBV29-1 and TRBJ2-7, with TRBD1 matching over 9 bases. The CDR3 is made up of 13 amino acids. Germline V gene lookup returns CDR1 SQVTM and CDR2 ANQGSEA. After removal of 7 bases from V and 6 bases from J, the junction contained 10 bases not matched to a gene. The CDR3 DNA is TGCAGCGGGACCCCGGGACAGGGAGGCGAGCAGTACTTC. Protein sequence: CSGTPGQGGEQYF.

The gene calls are TRBV18 and TRBJ2-1; no definite D call. V was trimmed by 3 bases and J by 9 bases, leaving 12 bases between them. Germline CDR1 reads KGHSH; CDR2 reads LQKENI. CDR3 length: 13 residues. For the CDR3, the DNA is TGTGCCAGCTCACCGGCCAGACCAGGTGAGCAGTTCTTC. It is translated as CASSPARPGEQFF.

The chain couples TRBV18 to TRBJ1-6; 10 nucleotides line up with TRBD1. This CDR3 has 15 residues. Looked up from germline, CDR1 is KGHSH and CDR2 is LQKENI. V was pared by 2 bases and J by 10 bases, with 5 bases of the junction left unmatched. CDR3: CASSPTTGGDSPLHF. CDR3 nucleotides: TGTGCCAGCTCACCAACGACAGGGGGCGACTCACCCCTCCACTTT.

The V and J genes are TRBV5-6 and TRBJ1-1; D may be TRBD1 (6 bases). Trimming removed 1 base at V and 0 bases at J, with 10 bases between. This CDR3 has 15 amino acids. Germline CDR1 is SGHDT and CDR2 is YYEEEE. CDR3 DNA sequence: TGTGCCAGCAGCTTGTATCAGGGGATGAACACTGAAGCTTTCTTT. This gives the protein CASSLYQGMNTEAFF.

The chain carries TRBV11-2 and TRBJ1-4; weak D call: TRBD1 (5 bases). Germline assignment: CDR1 SGHAT and CDR2 FQNNGV. Deletions cut 5 bases from V and 5 bases from J, with 15 bases between. The CDR3 runs 15 residues. In DNA, the CDR3 is TGTGCCAGCAGCGGAGGCGGGGCGTCGAATGAAAAACTGTTTTTT. This codes for CASSGGGASNEKLFF.

As concerns this clone: Relative to the germline gene, one junction end is altered; a read error may explain this. The rearrangement joins TRBV15 to TRBJ1-5; a weak D match, TRBD1 (5 bases). The CDR3 contains 14 residues. CDR1 is LNHNV and CDR2 is YYDKDF in the germline V gene (reference sequence). The CDR3 region has the DNA TGTGCCACCAGCAGAGAACAGGAATATCAGTCCCAGCATTTT. It codes for CATSREQEYQSQHF.

The J gene is TRBJ1-2, the V gene TRBV9; 8 positions agree with TRBD1. CDR1 is SGDLS and CDR2 is YYNGEE in the germline V gene. The CDR3 spans 12 residues. V lost 8 bases, J lost 8 bases, and 8 bases stayed unmatched. CDR3 bases: TGTGCCAGTGGACAGGGACCCAGCGGCTACACCTTC. It translates to CASGQGPSGYTF.

This clone was found a few times. The genes are TRBV5-5 and TRBJ1-3; D ambiguous. The V and J ends lost 4 bases and 0 bases respectively, with 8 bases between them. Per germline, CDR1 SGHKS and CDR2 YYEKEE (reference sequence). The CDR3 runs 14 residues. The CDR3 loop reads CASSREGSGNTIYF. The CDR3 DNA follows: TGTGCCAGCAGCCGTGAGGGCTCTGGAAACACCATATATTTT.

The chain recombines TRBV6-5 with TRBJ2-6, with D possibly TRBD2 on 5 matching bases. This CDR3 spans 13 amino acids. Germline V gives CDR1 MNHEY, CDR2 SVGAGI. Between the trimmed V and J ends, which lost 8 bases and 1 base, there was a span of 6 bases. The CDR3 sequence is CASGESGANVLTF. As DNA, the CDR3 is TGTGCCAGCGGGGAGTCTGGGGCCAACGTCCTGACTTTC.